What follows are 5 T cell receptor beta chains derived from one specimen sequenced in a study of blood T cell repertoires in COVID-19. This table comes from immunoSEQ multiplex PCR, and its TCRdb copy is limited to in-frame clones, with some not included. Counted here are about 77,000 clones, approximately 88% occurring once; the ten biggest clones make up 6% to 7.5%. Sequencing was performed on peripheral blood. Receptors were obtained from a woman older than 75 with acute or convalescent COVID-19.

The chain joins TRBV7-2 to TRBJ1-3; TRBD1 agrees at 8 bases. V lost 5 bases and J lost 2; bases outside the gene matches: 8. CDR3 length: 16 residues. The germline CDR1 and CDR2 sequences are SGHTA and FQGNSA. The CDR3 sequence is CASSLRQGQAGNTIYF. CDR3 coding DNA: TGTGCCAGCAGCCTCCGACAGGGGCAAGCTGGAAACACCATATATTTT.

The rearrangement joins TRBV2 to TRBJ2-5; 7 bases fit TRBD2. The CDR3 contains 16 residues. Germline V gene sequence: CDR1 SNHLY, CDR2 FYNNEI. V was clipped by 6 bases and J by 1 base; unmatched bases: 11. The CDR3 protein is CASRPWSGDSQETQYF. The CDR3 DNA is TGTGCCAGCAGGCCCTGGAGCGGGGATTCCCAAGAGACCCAGTACTTC.

This clone has just one count. The chain combines TRBV6-5 with TRBJ1-2, with a possible D match to TRBD1 (6 bases). The CDR3 totals 15 residues. V lost 7 bases to trimming and J lost 7 bases, with 22 bases between them. The germline gives CDR1 MNHEY, CDR2 SVGAGI. CDR3 DNA: TGTGCCAGCATACGGTCAGCAGGGGTTGGCGGTGGCTACACCTTC. Its protein is CASIRSAGVGGGYTF.

CDR3 in amino acids: CASSGGTGSQPQHF. CDR3 sequence (DNA): TGTGCCAGCAGCGGAGGGACAGGATCTCAGCCCCAGCATTTT. The gene calls are TRBV9 and TRBJ1-5, with 8 positions matching TRBD1. The CDR3 has 14 residues. V lost 3 bases and J lost 6; bases outside the gene matches: 5. CDR1 and CDR2 from the germline V gene are SGDLS and YYNGEE.

This sequence joins TRBV12-1 and TRBJ2-7; the table assigns TRBD2, which was not confirmed against the DNA. TRBV12-1 is shown as a pseudogene. The CDR3 is made up of 17 amino acids. As DNA, the CDR3 is TGTGCCAGCAGCCCCGAGGACTCCTCAGCTCCCTCCTACGAGCAGTACTTC. Translation: CASSPEDSSAPSYEQYF.